The 32 T cell receptor beta chains below were found in one sample sequenced in a study of tumor-infiltrating lymphocytes in oesophageal squamous cell carcinoma. TCRdb re-called the reads through MiXCR, storing one row per CDR3 protein. The table shows some 10,000 distinct CDR3 sequences, with 58% occurring only once. The sample comprised blood. These receptors were taken from a female donor with esophageal squamous cell carcinoma.

The chain links TRBV7-2 to TRBJ2-6; TRBD1 agrees at 9 bases. This CDR3 has 16 amino acids. Germline CDR1 is SGHTA and CDR2 is FQGNSA. V gave up 5 bases and J gave up 0 bases; unmatched junction bases: 2. The CDR3: CASSRDRVSGANVLTF. CDR3 DNA sequence: TGTGCCAGCAGCCGGGACAGGGTCTCTGGGGCCAACGTCCTGACTTTC.

This chain connects TRBV6-1 to TRBJ2-3; D is possibly TRBD2 (6 bases). Germline assignment: CDR1 MNHNS and CDR2 SASEGT. Trimming pared 5 bases from V and 6 bases from J, leaving 12 bases between. This CDR3 comprises 13 residues. This chain's CDR3 is CASSSYAGDTQYF. CDR3 DNA sequence: TGTGCCAGCAGTAGTTACGCGGGGGATACGCAGTATTTT.

The chain combines TRBV7-4 with TRBJ2-1; D may match TRBD1 or TRBD2 (7 bases each). The J call may be wrong; the DNA end is better matched by TRBJ2-7. Germline values: CDR1 SGHVT, CDR2 SQSDAQ. The CDR3 extends over 15 amino acids. CDR3 region: CASSLQGGQYNEQYF. CDR3 bases: TGTGCCAGCAGCTTACAGGGGGGGCAGTACAATGAGCAGTACTTC.

This clonotype appeared a single time. The chain recombines TRBV7-3 with TRBJ1-1; D might be TRBD1 (5 bases). The V end lost 7 bases, the J end lost 6 bases, and 18 bases lay between the germline ends. Germline CDR1 reads SGHTA; CDR2 reads FQGTGA. This CDR3 region has 14 residues. The CDR3 bases are TGTGCCAGCAACCAGGGCGAGGAACGGCCTGAAGCTTTCTTT. Translating gives CASNQGEERPEAFF.

This clonotype has only a few counts. This chain links TRBV7-6 with TRBJ2-5; D remains ambiguous. Germline values: CDR1 SGHVS, CDR2 FNYEAQ. Trimming left V 1 base short and J 4 bases short, with 10 bases between. CDR3 size: 14 residues. The CDR3, as DNA: TGTGCCAGCAGCTTAGGATCGGCCAGAGAGACCCAGTACTTC. This gives the protein CASSLGSARETQYF.

Turning to this clonotype: Since the CDR3 does not end with the conserved phenylalanine or tryptophan, this likely comes from a read error. The limits of the CDR3 on the DNA are not certain, so only TCRdb's listed CDR3 is given. This chain connects TRBV6-2 or TRBV6-3 to TRBJ2-3; the D call of TRBD2 is as the table states it, not checked on the DNA. Germline V lookup: CDR1 MNHEY, CDR2 SVGEGT. The CDR3 contains 21 residues when both ends are counted. The CDR3 spells CASSERLGLLAGGSYEQYFGP.

V and J are TRBV6-1 and TRBJ2-3; D unclear. Trimming pared 1 base from V and 7 bases from J, leaving 6 bases between. Germline V gene lookup returns CDR1 MNHNS and CDR2 SASEGT. The CDR3 spans 12 residues. This CDR3 is CASSEVGNTQYF. The DNA of the CDR3 is TGTGCCAGCAGTGAAGTGGGAAATACGCAGTATTTT.

CDR3 region: CASSLEREGTDTQYF. The CDR3 DNA follows: TGCGCCAGCAGCTTGGAGCGGGAGGGCACAGATACGCAGTATTTT. This sequence joins TRBV5-1 and TRBJ2-3, with 9 bases identical to TRBD2. Germline-derived CDR1 and CDR2 are SGHRS and YFSETQ. V was clipped by 0 bases and J by 1 base; unmatched bases: 0. CDR3 size: 15 residues.

This clonotype was found a few times. The chain couples TRBV28 to TRBJ2-4, with D possibly being TRBD1 (6 bases). The J call may be wrong; the DNA end is better matched by TRBJ2-1. CDR1 is MDHEN and CDR2 is SYDVKM in the germline V gene. The CDR3 is 15 residues long. CDR3 residues: CASSKGGSTYNEQFF. The CDR3, as DNA: TGTGCCAGCAGCAAAGGGGGTTCGACCTACAATGAGCAGTTCTTC.

V gene TRBV7-6 combines with J gene TRBJ2-4; 9 nucleotides line up with TRBD1. After removal of 10 bases from V and 13 bases from J, the junction contained 17 bases not matched to a gene. This CDR3 is 14 amino acids long. The germline V gene has CDR1 SGHVS and CDR2 FNYEAQ. The CDR3, as DNA: TGTGCCACCTTACGGGACAGGGTGGATAGTGAGCAGTACTTC. It yields the protein CATLRDRVDSEQYF.

This clonotype was seen only a few times. The gene calls are TRBV7-2 and TRBJ2-5; 10 bases are a match to TRBD1. Germline CDR1 and CDR2: SGHTA and FQGNSA. J gave up 4 bases and V 5 bases, and 7 bases lay outside the gene matches. The CDR3 totals 15 residues. Here the CDR3 reads CASSMGQGFRETQYF. As DNA, the CDR3 is TGTGCCAGCAGCATGGGACAGGGGTTTCGAGAGACCCAGTACTTC.

The J gene is TRBJ2-7, the V gene TRBV27; 7 nucleotides agree with TRBD2. The J call is doubtful: the DNA matches TRBJ2-1 better. CDR3 length: 17 residues. Germline V gene sequence: CDR1 MNHEY, CDR2 SMNVEV (reference sequence). The chain's CDR3 is CASSSLSGKGPYNEQFF. The CDR3 nucleotides read TGTGCCAGCAGTTCACTAAGCGGGAAGGGCCCCTACAATGAGCAGTTCTTC.

This clonotype was seen only a few times. The CDR3 carries no conserved terminal phenylalanine or tryptophan, so it likely arises from a read error. The DNA is left out, because the CDR3 cannot be placed on it with certainty; the CDR3 is given as TCRdb lists it. V and J are TRBV7-6 and TRBJ2-1. CDR1 and CDR2 (germline): SGHVS, FNYEAQ. The CDR3 sequence runs 15 residues, both termini included. The CDR3 region is CASSLAAIYEQYFGN.

Comment on this clonotype: Lacking the conserved final phenylalanine or tryptophan, this CDR3 likely reflects a read error. It is unclear where the CDR3 begins or ends on the DNA, so no DNA is shown, and the CDR3 is as TCRdb lists it. The chain employs TRBV7-2 and TRBJ2-4. Germline CDR1 is SGHTA and CDR2 is FQGNSA. The CDR3 is 8 amino acids long, termini counted. CDR3 sequence reads: CASSKTRP.

V and J are TRBV12-3 or TRBV12-4 and TRBJ2-1; D gene uncertain. The V end was cut by 2 bases, the J end by 5 bases, with 4 bases between. The CDR3 totals 12 residues. This chain's CDR3 is CASSLTDNEQFF. Here the CDR3 DNA reads TGTGCCAGCAGTTTAACCGACAATGAGCAGTTCTTC.

This chain links TRBV11-2 with TRBJ1-1, with D possibly being TRBD1 (6 bases). With 2 bases removed from V and 2 bases from J, the gap between germline ends came to 12 bases. The V gene's germline CDR1 is SGHAT and CDR2 FQNNGV. This CDR3 spans 15 amino acids. CDR3 sequence: CASSLSGGANTEAFF. CDR3 DNA sequence: TGTGCCAGCAGCTTATCTGGGGGGGCTAACACTGAAGCTTTCTTT.

A note on this clonotype: Its ends do not fully match the called genes, so a read error is possible. V gene TRBV6-1 combines with J gene TRBJ2-5; weak D call: TRBD2 (5 bases). Germline CDR1 reads MNHNS; CDR2 reads SASEGT. CDR3 size: 14 residues. The CDR3: CASSPGMGKVALHF. The CDR3 DNA reads TGTGCCAGCAGCCCGGGGATGGGAAAGGTGGCCCTCCACTTC.

The J gene is TRBJ2-5, the V gene TRBV7-3; D is perhaps TRBD1 or TRBD2 (5 bases each). The J call could be wrong; TRBJ2-7 is a better fit for the DNA end. Looked up from germline, CDR1 is SGHTA and CDR2 is FQGTGA. The CDR3 length is 14 residues. CDR3 coding DNA: TGTGCCAGCAGCAAAGGGGACGGCCACTACGAGCAGTACTTC. It translates to CASSKGDGHYEQYF.

As concerns this clonotype: The conserved phenylalanine or tryptophan is not found at the CDR3 terminus, so this likely reflects a read error. The limits of the CDR3 on the DNA are not certain, so only TCRdb's listed CDR3 is given. This sequence joins TRBV6-1 and TRBJ2-7. The CDR3 adds up to 16 amino acids, both ends counted. Germline assignment: CDR1 MNHNS and CDR2 SASEGT. The CDR3 here is CASSEARTTYGYTFGS.

This clonotype was seen at least ten times. This rearrangement joins TRBV10-2 to TRBJ1-2; 9 bases align to TRBD1. Germline V CDR1 and CDR2: WSHSY, SAAADI. With V trimmed by 6 bases and J by 8 bases, 4 bases remained unmatched. This CDR3 is 12 amino acids long. CDR3 coding DNA: TGCGCCAGCAGGGGACAGGGTCACGGCTACACCTTC. Residues: CASRGQGHGYTF.

The chain is built from TRBV7-9 and TRBJ2-3, with a tentative D call TRBD1 (6 bases). The germline V gene has CDR1 SEHNR and CDR2 FQNEAQ (reference sequence). V lost 1 base and J lost 4, with 9 bases in between. This CDR3 region has 14 residues. CDR3 in amino acids: CASSLETGSDTQYF. CDR3 bases: TGTGCCAGCAGCTTAGAGACAGGTTCAGATACGCAGTATTTT. Complete variable domain (other parts from reference TRBV7-9 and TRBJ2-3): DTGVSQNPRHKITKRGQNVTFRCDPISEHNRLYWYRQTLGQGPEFLTYFQNEAQLEKSRLLSDRFSAERPKGSFSTLEIQRTEQGDSAMYLCASSLETGSDTQYFGPGTRLTVL.

This clonotype has a single count. V gene TRBV6-2 or TRBV6-3 combines with J gene TRBJ2-3; no reliable D call. The germline gives CDR1 MNHEY, CDR2 SVGEGT. V was cut by 7 bases and J by 3 bases, with 11 bases left in between. The CDR3 consists of 13 residues. The CDR3 is CASNLGRTDTQYF. For the CDR3, the DNA is TGTGCCAGCAATTTAGGGCGTACAGATACGCAGTATTTT.

The J gene is TRBJ2-6, the V gene TRBV12-3 or TRBV12-4; 10 nucleotides match TRBD1. The V gene end was trimmed by 3 bases and the J gene end by 0 bases; junction bases not matched to a gene: 2. The length of the CDR3 is 17 residues. As DNA, the CDR3 is TGTGCCAGCAGTTTGACAGGGGGCGACTCTGGGGCCAACGTCCTGACTTTC. Amino acids: CASSLTGGDSGANVLTF.

This clonotype was recorded a few times. The chain has TRBV7-9 and TRBJ2-1; no firm D call. The CDR3 spans 12 residues. The germline CDR1 and CDR2 sequences are SEHNR and FQNEAQ (reference sequence). V shed 4 bases and J shed 4 bases, with 5 bases lying between them. The CDR3 sequence is CASSSTYNEQFF. CDR3 coding DNA: TGTGCCAGCAGCTCTACTTACAATGAGCAGTTCTTC.

This rearrangement joins TRBV24-1 to TRBJ2-1, with D perhaps being TRBD1 or TRBD2 (5 bases each). The better agreement between TRBJ2-5 and the DNA end casts doubt on the J call. Germline V gene data show CDR1 as KGHDR and CDR2 as SFDVKD. The CDR3 totals 14 residues. The CDR3 region has the DNA TGTGCCACCAGTGACACGGGGCAACGAGAGACCCAGTACTTC. It encodes CATSDTGQRETQYF.

The chain links TRBV7-3 to TRBJ1-1; D unresolved. Germline CDR1 reads SGHTA; CDR2 reads FQGTGA. The CDR3 is 13 amino acids. Trimming cost V 2 bases and J 3 bases, with 7 bases left between them. CDR3 residues: CASSLEQDTEAFF. DNA of the CDR3: TGTGCCAGCAGCTTAGAGCAGGACACTGAAGCTTTCTTT.

V usage is TRBV6-1 and J usage is TRBJ2-1; the match to TRBD2 covers 9 bases. The germline V gene encodes CDR1 MNHNS and CDR2 SASEGT. With 5 bases clipped from V and 4 bases from J, the junction kept 12 bases outside the gene matches. This CDR3 has 17 residues. The CDR3 region has the DNA TGTGCCAGCAGTCAACCCGTCTTGAGCGGGAGGTACAATGAGCAGTTCTTC. Its translation: CASSQPVLSGRYNEQFF.

The chain has TRBV7-3 and TRBJ2-6; the D gene could be TRBD1 or TRBD2 (7 bases each). V was clipped by 1 base and J by 0 bases, with 13 bases between them. In germline, CDR1 is SGHTA, CDR2 FQGTGA. The CDR3 is made up of 18 amino acids. The chain's CDR3 is CASSLSVRGGSGANVLTF. Here the CDR3 DNA reads TGTGCCAGCAGCTTAAGTGTCAGGGGGGGCTCTGGGGCCAACGTCCTGACTTTC.

The chain employs TRBV12-3 or TRBV12-4 and TRBJ2-6, with D tentatively TRBD1 (6 bases). This CDR3 comprises 13 residues. V was trimmed by 9 bases and J by 4 bases, leaving 10 bases between them. The CDR3: CASQGPGANVLTF. For the CDR3, the DNA is TGTGCCAGTCAGGGGCCCGGGGCCAACGTCCTGACTTTC.

Notes on this clonotype: The junction departs from germline at one end; a sequencing error may be responsible. The V call is TRBV5-3, the J call TRBJ2-4; maybe TRBD2 (6 bases). The closer fit of TRBJ2-5 to the DNA end suggests the J call may be wrong. TRBV5-3 is noted as an ORF with a role that remains uncertain. The CDR3 runs 15 residues. The CDR3 DNA is TGTGCCAGCAGCTTGGAGCTCGGGGGAAGGGAGACCCAGTACTTC. The encoded protein is CASSLELGGRETQYF.

The chain is built from TRBV6-2 or TRBV6-3 and TRBJ2-1, with 8 bases fitting TRBD2. Trimming removed 7 bases from V and 2 bases from J; junction bases left unmatched: 7. The CDR3 runs 15 residues. Germline-derived CDR1 and CDR2 are MNHEY and SVGEGT. The CDR3 protein is CASTQPAGAYNEQFF. The DNA of the CDR3 is TGTGCCAGCACCCAACCAGCGGGAGCCTACAATGAGCAGTTCTTC.

This chain joins TRBV7-2 and TRBJ2-2; D not certain. In germline, CDR1 is SGHTA, CDR2 FQGNSA. CDR3 length: 13 residues. Between the trimmed V and J ends, which lost 1 base and 13 bases, there was a span of 13 bases. In DNA, the CDR3 is TGTGCCAGCAGCTTAGGGTTGGGTATAGGGCTGTTTTTT. Its protein product is CASSLGLGIGLFF.